The text below deals with one T cell receptor (beta chain). Antigen specificity is unknown. This entry belongs to a study of OX40 agonist ivuxolimab in advanced cancers. Study in general: Hepatocellular carcinoma, melanoma, renal cell or head and neck cancer affected the dose-escalation patients. Under the entry rules, prior anti-PD-1, anti-PD-L1 or anti-CTLA-4 therapy was allowed, and about 40% had some. Findings and caveats of the study: Averaging showed that CD8+ T cells had more expanded clones than CD4+ did.

TCRdb's copy holds only in-frame clones and misses some; the assay was immunoSEQ multiplex PCR. Here the sample spans some 130,000 clones, more than 80% being singletons. The CDR3 spans 14 residues. Germline loops: CDR1 SGHAT, CDR2 FQNNGV. V shed 4 bases, J shed 1 base, and the junction held 2 bases outside the gene matches. The investigators sampled blood at baseline, at cycle 4 day 1, and at cycle 7 day 1. This sequence originates from an adult with an advanced solid tumor such as melanoma, head and neck, liver or kidney cancer. The sequencing here drew on CD4+ or CD8+ T cells sorted from blood, taken in a trial of the OX40 agonist ivuxolimab. J is TRBJ2-5 and V is TRBV11-2, with 8 bases matching TRBD1. The CDR3 bases are TGTGCCAGCAGCTCCAGGGGGCCCCAAGAGACCCAGTACTTC. Residues: CASSSRGPQETQYF.